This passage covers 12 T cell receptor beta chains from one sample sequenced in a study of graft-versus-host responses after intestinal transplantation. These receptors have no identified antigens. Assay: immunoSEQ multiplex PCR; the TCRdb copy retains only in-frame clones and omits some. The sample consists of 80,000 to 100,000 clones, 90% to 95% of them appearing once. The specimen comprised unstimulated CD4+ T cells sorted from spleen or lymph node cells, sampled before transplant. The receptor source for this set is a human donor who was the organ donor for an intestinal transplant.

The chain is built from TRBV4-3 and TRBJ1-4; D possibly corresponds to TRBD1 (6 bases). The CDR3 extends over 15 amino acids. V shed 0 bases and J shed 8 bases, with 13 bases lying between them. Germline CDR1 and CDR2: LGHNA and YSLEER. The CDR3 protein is CASSQEGGRREKLFF. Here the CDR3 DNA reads TGCGCCAGCAGCCAAGAAGGGGGAAGGAGGGAAAAACTGTTTTTT.

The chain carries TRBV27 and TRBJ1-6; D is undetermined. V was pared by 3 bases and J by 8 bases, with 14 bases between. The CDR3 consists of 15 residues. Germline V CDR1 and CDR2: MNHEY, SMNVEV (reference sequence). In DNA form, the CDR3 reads TGTGCCAGCAGTTTTTCCGGACGGACTCATTCACCCCTCCACTTT. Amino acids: CASSFSGRTHSPLHF.

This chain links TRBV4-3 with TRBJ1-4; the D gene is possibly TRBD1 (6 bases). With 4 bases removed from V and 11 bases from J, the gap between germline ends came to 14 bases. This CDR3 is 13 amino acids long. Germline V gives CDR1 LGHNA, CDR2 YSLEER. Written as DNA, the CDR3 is TGCGCCAGCAGCCCGAAACAGGGATGGAAACTGTTTTTT. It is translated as CASSPKQGWKLFF.

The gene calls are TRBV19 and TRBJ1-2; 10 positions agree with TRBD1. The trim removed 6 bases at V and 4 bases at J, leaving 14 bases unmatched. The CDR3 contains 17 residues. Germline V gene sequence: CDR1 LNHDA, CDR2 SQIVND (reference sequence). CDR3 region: CASRDGGQGRPVYGYTF. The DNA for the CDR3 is TGTGCCAGTAGGGACGGGGGACAGGGGCGCCCGGTCTATGGCTACACCTTC.

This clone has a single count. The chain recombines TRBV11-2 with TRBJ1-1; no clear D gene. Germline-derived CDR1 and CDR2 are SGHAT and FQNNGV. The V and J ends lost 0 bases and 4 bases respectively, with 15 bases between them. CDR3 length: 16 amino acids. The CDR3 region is CASSLDSPRPVTEAFF. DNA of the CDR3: TGTGCCAGCAGCTTAGATTCCCCCAGGCCAGTCACTGAAGCTTTCTTT.

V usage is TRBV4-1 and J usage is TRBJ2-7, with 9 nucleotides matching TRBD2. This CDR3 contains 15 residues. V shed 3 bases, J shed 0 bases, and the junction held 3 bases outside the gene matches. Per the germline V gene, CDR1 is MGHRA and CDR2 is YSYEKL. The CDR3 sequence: CASSQGSGSSYEQYF. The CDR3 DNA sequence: TGCGCCAGCAGCCAGGGTAGCGGGAGCTCCTACGAGCAGTACTTC.

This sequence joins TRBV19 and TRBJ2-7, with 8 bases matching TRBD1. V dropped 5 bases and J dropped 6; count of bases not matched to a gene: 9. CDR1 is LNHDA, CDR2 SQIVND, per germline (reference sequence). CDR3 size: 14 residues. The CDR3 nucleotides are TGTGCCAGTAGTTTACGGACAGGGCTCCCCGAGCAGTACTTC. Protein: CASSLRTGLPEQYF.

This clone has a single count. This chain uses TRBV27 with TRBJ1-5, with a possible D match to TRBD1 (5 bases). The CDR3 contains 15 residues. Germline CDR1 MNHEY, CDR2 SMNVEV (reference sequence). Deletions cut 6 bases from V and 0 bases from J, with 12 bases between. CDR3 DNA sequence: TGTGCCAGCAGACCCAGACAGAATAGCAATCAGCCCCAGCATTTT. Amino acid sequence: CASRPRQNSNQPQHF.

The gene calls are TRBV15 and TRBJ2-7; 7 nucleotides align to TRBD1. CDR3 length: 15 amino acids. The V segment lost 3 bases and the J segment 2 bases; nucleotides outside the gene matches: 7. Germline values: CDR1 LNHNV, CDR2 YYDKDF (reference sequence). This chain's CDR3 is CATSSYTGVPYEQYF. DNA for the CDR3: TGTGCCACCAGCAGCTACACAGGGGTGCCCTACGAGCAGTACTTC.

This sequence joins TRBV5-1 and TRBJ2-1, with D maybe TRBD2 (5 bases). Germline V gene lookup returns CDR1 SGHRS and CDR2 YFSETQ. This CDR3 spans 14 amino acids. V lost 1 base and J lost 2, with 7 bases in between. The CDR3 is CASSLSGTYNEQFF. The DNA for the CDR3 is TGCGCCAGCAGCTTGTCGGGGACCTACAATGAGCAGTTCTTC.

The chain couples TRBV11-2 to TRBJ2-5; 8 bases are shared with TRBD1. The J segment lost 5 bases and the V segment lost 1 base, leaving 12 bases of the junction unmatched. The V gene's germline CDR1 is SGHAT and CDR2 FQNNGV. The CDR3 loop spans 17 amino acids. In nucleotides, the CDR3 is TGTGCCAGCAGCTTAGGAAGGGCCGGCAGGGGGCTCGAGACCCAGTACTTC. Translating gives CASSLGRAGRGLETQYF.

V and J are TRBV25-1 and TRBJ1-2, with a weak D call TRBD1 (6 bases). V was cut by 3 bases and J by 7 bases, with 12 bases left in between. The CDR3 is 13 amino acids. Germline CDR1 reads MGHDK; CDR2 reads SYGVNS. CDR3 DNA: TGTGCCAGCAGTGATGGGGGGGGCAGTGGCTACACCTTC. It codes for CASSDGGGSGYTF.